Following are 11 T cell receptor beta chains from one sample sequenced in a study of cytomegalovirus exposure and HLA in healthy donors. Primers: 60 Vbeta forward and 13 Jbeta reverse. TCRdb's table, derived via immunoSEQ multiplex PCR, lists solely in-frame clones and lacks some. The sample holds about 61,000 clones, around 90% seen once. Sequenced material: PBMCs. The receptors stem from a young man in good health and CMV-seropositive.

The rearrangement links TRBV29-1 to TRBJ2-7; 15 nucleotides align to TRBD2. The V and J ends lost 7 bases and 6 bases, in that order; junction bases with no gene match: 4. Germline V gene lookup returns CDR1 SQVTM and CDR2 ANQGSEA. This CDR3 region has 13 residues. The CDR3 region is CSAGLAGGSEQYF. The CDR3 DNA sequence: TGCAGCGCCGGACTAGCGGGAGGGAGCGAGCAGTACTTC.

The chain employs TRBV14 and TRBJ1-1; tentative D call: TRBD1 (6 bases). Germline V gene data show CDR1 as SGHDN and CDR2 as FVKESK. V lost 4 bases, J lost 1 base, and 10 bases lay in between. CDR3 length: 14 residues. The chain's CDR3 is CASSREGGNTEAFF. The CDR3 nucleotides are TGTGCCAGCAGCCGTGAAGGGGGGAACACTGAAGCTTTCTTT.

About this clone: The sample carries other DNA sequences with the same CDR3. CDR3 nucleotides: TGTGCCAGCAGCTCGGGGGGCGGGGGGGGTTACGAGCAGTACTTC. Protein product: CASSSGGGGGYEQYF. This chain connects TRBV7-3 to TRBJ2-7; TRBD2 matches at 9 bases. The CDR3 length is 15 residues. Trimming took 4 bases from V and 4 from J; bases not matched to a gene: 8. CDR1 SGHTA and CDR2 FQGTGA come from the germline V gene.

The chain links TRBV2 to TRBJ1-4, with D possibly matching TRBD1 (6 bases). Germline values: CDR1 SNHLY, CDR2 FYNNEI. The CDR3 is 14 amino acids. The ends were cut back, 2 bases at V and 8 bases at J, with 12 bases in the middle. The CDR3 loop is CASSELGASEKLFF. CDR3 nucleotides: TGTGCCAGCAGTGAACTGGGGGCTTCGGAAAAACTGTTTTTT.

The chain carries TRBV5-1 and TRBJ2-7; TRBD1 matches at 12 bases. The germline V gene encodes CDR1 SGHRS and CDR2 YFSETQ. The CDR3 totals 16 residues. V was pared by 3 bases and J by 4 bases, with 8 bases of the junction left unmatched. CDR3 DNA sequence: TGCGCCAGCAGCTCCACCGGGACAGGGGGCTTGTACGAGCAGTACTTC. This sequence encodes CASSSTGTGGLYEQYF.

The CDR3 reads CASSDTTSGSNEQFF. CDR3 nucleotide sequence: TGTGCCAGCAGTGATACGACTAGCGGGAGTAATGAGCAGTTCTTC. V is TRBV25-1 and J is TRBJ2-1, with TRBD2 matching 12 bases. There are 15 residues in the CDR3. Germline-derived CDR1 and CDR2 are MGHDK and SYGVNS. The V gene end was trimmed by 3 bases and the J gene end by 7 bases; junction bases not matched to a gene: 4.

The chain combines TRBV7-9 with TRBJ2-5, with TRBD1 matching 7 bases. CDR3 length equals 16 residues. The germline gives CDR1 SEHNR, CDR2 FQNEAQ (reference sequence). J lost 5 bases, V lost 5 bases, and 14 bases had no gene match. The CDR3 nucleotides are TGTGCCAGCAGCCCCAGGACAGGCCGCGGGTGGGAGACCCAGTACTTC. Translated: CASSPRTGRGWETQYF.

The chain employs TRBV6-1 and TRBJ1-3; TRBD1 agrees at 7 bases. CDR1 and CDR2 (germline): MNHNS, SASEGT. V dropped 5 bases and J dropped 0; count of bases not matched to a gene: 1. This CDR3 is built from 14 residues. The CDR3 DNA reads TGTGCCAGCAGTCGGGACAGCTCTGGAAACACCATATATTTT. Encoded protein: CASSRDSSGNTIYF.

CDR3 sequence reads: CASSYGTGGGGYTF. DNA of the CDR3: TGTGCCAGCAGTTACGGGACAGGGGGCGGGGGCTACACCTTC. The chain uses TRBV6-6 and TRBJ1-2, with 12 bases that match TRBD1. The V and J ends lost 2 bases and 8 bases, in that order; junction bases with no gene match: 3. Germline V gives CDR1 MNHNY, CDR2 SVGAGI (reference sequence). The CDR3 is 14 residues long.

This chain joins TRBV7-8 and TRBJ2-6; weak D call: TRBD1 (5 bases). Per the germline V gene, CDR1 is SGHVS and CDR2 is FQNEAQ. The CDR3 consists of 17 residues. The V gene lost 0 bases and the J gene lost 0 bases, with 9 bases spanning the gap. CDR3 nucleotide sequence: TGTGCCAGCAGCTTAGCGACAGTGGTCTCTGGGGCCAACGTCCTGACTTTC. Amino acid sequence: CASSLATVVSGANVLTF.

This CDR3 reads CASSTVGTGFENEQFF. As DNA, the CDR3 is TGTGCCAGCAGCACAGTAGGGACAGGGTTCGAAAATGAGCAGTTCTTC. J is TRBJ2-1 and V is TRBV5-6, with TRBD1 matching 9 bases. The CDR3 covers 16 residues. CDR1 and CDR2 from the germline V gene are SGHDT and YYEEEE. V shed 4 bases, J shed 7 bases, and the junction held 12 bases outside the gene matches.